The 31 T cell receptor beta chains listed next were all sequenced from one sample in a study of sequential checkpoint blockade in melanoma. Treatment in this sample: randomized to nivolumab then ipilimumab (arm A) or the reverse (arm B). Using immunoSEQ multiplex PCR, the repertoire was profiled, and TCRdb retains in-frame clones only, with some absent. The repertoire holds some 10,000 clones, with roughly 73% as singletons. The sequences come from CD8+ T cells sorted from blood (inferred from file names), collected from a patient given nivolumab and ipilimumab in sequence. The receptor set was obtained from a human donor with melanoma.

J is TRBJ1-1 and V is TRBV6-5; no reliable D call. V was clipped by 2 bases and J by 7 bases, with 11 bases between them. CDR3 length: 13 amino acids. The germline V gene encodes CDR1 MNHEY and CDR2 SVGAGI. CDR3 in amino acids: CASSYRMEFEAFF. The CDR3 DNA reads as TGTGCCAGCAGTTACCGGATGGAGTTTGAAGCTTTCTTT.

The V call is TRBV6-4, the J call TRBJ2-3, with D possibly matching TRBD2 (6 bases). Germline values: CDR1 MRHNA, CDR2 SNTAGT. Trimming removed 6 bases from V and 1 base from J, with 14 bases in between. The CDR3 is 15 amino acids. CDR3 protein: CASSAIAEGTDTQYF. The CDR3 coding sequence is TGTGCCAGCAGCGCTATAGCGGAGGGCACAGATACGCAGTATTTT.

For the CDR3, the DNA is TGTGCCAGCAGTACCGGGACAGGGTTGTCCGAGCAGTACTTC. Residues: CASSTGTGLSEQYF. J is TRBJ2-5 and V is TRBV5-6, with 9 nucleotides matching TRBD1. Gene TRBJ2-7 matches the end of the DNA better, so the J call may be wrong. The CDR3 contains 14 residues. CDR1 and CDR2 from the germline V gene are SGHDT and YYEEEE.

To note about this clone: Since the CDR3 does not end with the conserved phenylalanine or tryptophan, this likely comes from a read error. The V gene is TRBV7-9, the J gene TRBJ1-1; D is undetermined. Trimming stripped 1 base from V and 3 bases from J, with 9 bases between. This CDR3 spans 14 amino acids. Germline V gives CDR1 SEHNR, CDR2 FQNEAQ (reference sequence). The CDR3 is CASSLGASDTEAFL. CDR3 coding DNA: TGTGCCAGCAGCTTAGGGGCGTCGGACACTGAAGCTTTCCTT.

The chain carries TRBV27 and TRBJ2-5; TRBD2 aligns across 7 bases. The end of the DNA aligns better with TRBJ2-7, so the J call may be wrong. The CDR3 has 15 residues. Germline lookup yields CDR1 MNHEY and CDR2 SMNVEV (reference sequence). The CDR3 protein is CASSRSAGVGYEQYF. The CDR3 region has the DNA TGTGCCAGCAGTAGGAGCGCGGGGGTGGGTTACGAGCAGTACTTC.

For the CDR3, the DNA is TGTGCCAGCAGTGGACAGGGCCCTTCCTACGAGCAGTACTTC. Amino acid sequence: CASSGQGPSYEQYF. The chain combines TRBV6-5 with TRBJ2-5, with 8 bases fitting TRBD1. The J call may be faulty, since TRBJ2-7 better matches the DNA end. CDR1 MNHEY and CDR2 SVGAGI come from the germline V gene. The length of the CDR3 is 14 residues.

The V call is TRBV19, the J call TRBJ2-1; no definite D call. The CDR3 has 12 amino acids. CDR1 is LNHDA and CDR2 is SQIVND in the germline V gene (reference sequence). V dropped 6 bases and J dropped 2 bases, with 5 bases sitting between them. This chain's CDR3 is CASSIPYNEQFF. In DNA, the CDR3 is TGTGCCAGTAGCATCCCCTACAATGAGCAGTTCTTC.

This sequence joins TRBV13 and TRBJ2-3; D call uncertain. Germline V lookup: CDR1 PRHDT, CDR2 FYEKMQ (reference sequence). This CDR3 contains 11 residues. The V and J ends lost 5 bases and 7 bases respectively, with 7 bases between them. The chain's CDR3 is CASSPGYTQYF. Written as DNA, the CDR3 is TGTGCCAGCAGCCCCGGTTATACGCAGTATTTT.

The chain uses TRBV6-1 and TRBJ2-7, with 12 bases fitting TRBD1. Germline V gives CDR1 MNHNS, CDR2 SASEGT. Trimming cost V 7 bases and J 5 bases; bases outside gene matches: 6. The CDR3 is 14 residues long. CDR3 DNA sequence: TGTGCCAGCAAAGGGGGACAGGGGGCCGACGAGCAGTACTTC. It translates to CASKGGQGADEQYF.

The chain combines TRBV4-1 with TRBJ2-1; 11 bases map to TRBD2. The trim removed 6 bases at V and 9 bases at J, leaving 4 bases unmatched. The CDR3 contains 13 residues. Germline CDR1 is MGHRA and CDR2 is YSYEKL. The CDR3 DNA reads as TGCGCCAGCAGTACGACTAGCGGGGTTGAGCAGTTCTTC. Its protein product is CASSTTSGVEQFF.

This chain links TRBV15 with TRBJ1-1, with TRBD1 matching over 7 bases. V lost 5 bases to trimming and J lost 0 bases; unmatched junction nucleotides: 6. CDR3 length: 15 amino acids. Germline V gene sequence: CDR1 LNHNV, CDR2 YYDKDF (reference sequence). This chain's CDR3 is CATSPGQEVNTEAFF. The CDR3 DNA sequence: TGTGCCACCAGCCCCGGACAGGAGGTGAACACTGAAGCTTTCTTT.

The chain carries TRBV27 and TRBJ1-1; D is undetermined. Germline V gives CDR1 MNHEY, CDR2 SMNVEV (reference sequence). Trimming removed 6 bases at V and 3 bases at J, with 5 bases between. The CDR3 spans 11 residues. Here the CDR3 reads CASRSYTEAFF. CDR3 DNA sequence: TGTGCCAGCAGGTCGTACACTGAAGCTTTCTTT.

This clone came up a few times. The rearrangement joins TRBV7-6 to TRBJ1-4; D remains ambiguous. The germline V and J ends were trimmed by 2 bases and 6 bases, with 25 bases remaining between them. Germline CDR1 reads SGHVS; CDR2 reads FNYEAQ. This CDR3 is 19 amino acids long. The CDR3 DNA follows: TGTGCCAGCAGCTTATCCTCCGTAGAAGGTCTCCAGCGGTATGAAAAACTGTTTTTT. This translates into CASSLSSVEGLQRYEKLFF. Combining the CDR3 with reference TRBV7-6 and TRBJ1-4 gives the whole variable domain GAGVSQSPRYKVTKRGQDVALRCDPISGHVSLYWYRQALGQGPEFLTYFNYEAQQDKSGLPNDRFSAERPEGSISTLTIQRTEQRDSAMYRCASSLSSVEGLQRYEKLFFGSGTQLSVL.

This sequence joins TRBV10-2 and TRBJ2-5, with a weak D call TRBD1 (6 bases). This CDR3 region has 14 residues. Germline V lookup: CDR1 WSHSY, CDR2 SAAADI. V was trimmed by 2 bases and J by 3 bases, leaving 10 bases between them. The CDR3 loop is CASSETDSEETQYF. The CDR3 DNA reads TGCGCCAGCAGTGAGACGGACAGCGAAGAGACCCAGTACTTC.

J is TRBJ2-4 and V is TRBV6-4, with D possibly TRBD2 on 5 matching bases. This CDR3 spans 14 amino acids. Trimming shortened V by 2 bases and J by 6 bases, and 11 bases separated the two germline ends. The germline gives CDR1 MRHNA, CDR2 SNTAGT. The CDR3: CASSDGDEGNIQYF. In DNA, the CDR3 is TGTGCCAGCAGTGACGGGGATGAGGGAAACATTCAGTACTTC.

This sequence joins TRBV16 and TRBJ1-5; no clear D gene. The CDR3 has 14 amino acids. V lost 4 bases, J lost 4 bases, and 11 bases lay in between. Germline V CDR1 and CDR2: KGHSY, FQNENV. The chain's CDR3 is CASSPHQVNQPQHF. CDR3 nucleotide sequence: TGTGCCAGCAGCCCACACCAGGTAAATCAGCCCCAGCATTTT.

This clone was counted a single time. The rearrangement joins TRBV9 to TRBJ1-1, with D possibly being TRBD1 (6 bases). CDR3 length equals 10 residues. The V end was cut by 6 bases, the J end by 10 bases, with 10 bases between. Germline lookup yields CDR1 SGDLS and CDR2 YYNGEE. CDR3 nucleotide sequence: TGTGCCAGCAAGGAAGGGGGAGCTTTCTTT. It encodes CASKEGGAFF.

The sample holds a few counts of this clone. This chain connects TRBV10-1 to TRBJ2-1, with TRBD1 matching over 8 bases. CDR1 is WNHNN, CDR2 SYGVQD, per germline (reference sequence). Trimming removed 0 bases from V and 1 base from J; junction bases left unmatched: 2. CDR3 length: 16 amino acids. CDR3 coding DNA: TGCGCCAGCAGTGAGTCTCAGGGGGCTTCCTACAATGAGCAGTTCTTC. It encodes CASSESQGASYNEQFF.

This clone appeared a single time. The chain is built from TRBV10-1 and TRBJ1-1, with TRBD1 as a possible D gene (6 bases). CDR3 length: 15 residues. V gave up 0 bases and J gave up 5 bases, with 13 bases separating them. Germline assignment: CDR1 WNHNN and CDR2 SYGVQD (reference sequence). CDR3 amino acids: CASSESIGGWTEAFF. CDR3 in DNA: TGCGCCAGCAGTGAGTCGATAGGGGGATGGACTGAAGCTTTCTTT.

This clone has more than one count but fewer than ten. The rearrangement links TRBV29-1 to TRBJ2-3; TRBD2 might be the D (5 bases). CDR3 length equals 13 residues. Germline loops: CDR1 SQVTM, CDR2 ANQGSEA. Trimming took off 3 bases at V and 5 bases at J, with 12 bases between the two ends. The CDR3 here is CSVDPREGDTQYF. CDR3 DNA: TGCAGCGTTGACCCCCGAGAGGGAGATACGCAGTATTTT.

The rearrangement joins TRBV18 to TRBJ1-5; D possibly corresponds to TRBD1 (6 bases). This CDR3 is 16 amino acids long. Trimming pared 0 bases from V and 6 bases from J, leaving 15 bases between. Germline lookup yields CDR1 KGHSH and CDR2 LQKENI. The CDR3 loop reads CASSPPVGGQVQPQHF. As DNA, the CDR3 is TGTGCCAGCTCACCACCGGTGGGGGGGCAGGTTCAGCCCCAGCATTTT.

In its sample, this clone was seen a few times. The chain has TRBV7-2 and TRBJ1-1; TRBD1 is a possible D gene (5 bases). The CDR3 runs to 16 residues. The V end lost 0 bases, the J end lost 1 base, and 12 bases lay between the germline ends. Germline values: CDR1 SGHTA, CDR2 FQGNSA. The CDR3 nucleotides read TGTGCCAGCAGCTTAGCCGTATGGGGGGAGAACACTGAAGCTTTCTTT. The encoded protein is CASSLAVWGENTEAFF.

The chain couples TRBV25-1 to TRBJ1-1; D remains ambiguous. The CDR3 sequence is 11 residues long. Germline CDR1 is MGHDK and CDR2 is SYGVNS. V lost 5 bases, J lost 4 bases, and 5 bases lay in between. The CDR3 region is CASSLSTEAFF. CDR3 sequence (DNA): TGTGCCAGCAGTCTTAGCACTGAAGCTTTCTTT.

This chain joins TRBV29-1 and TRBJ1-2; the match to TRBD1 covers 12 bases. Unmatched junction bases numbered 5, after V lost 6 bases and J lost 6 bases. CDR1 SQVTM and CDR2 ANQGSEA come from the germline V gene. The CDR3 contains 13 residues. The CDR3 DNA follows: TGCAGCGTCCCCGGGACAGGGGGCAATGGCTACACCTTC. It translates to CSVPGTGGNGYTF. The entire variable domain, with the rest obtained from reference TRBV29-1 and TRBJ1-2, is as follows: SAVISQKPSRDICQRGTSLTIQCQVDSQVTMMFWYRQQPGQSLTLIATANQGSEATYESGFVIDKFPISRPNLTFSTLTVSNMSPEDSSIYLCSVPGTGGNGYTFGSGTRLTVV.

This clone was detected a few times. CDR3 sequence reads: CASSDMGEDEQFF. In DNA, the CDR3 is TGTGCCAGCAGTGACATGGGGGAGGATGAGCAGTTCTTC. The chain recombines TRBV6-4 with TRBJ2-1; tentative D call: TRBD2 (6 bases). Trimming took 2 bases from V and 8 from J, leaving 10 bases between them. Germline V gene lookup returns CDR1 MRHNA and CDR2 SNTAGT. The CDR3 is made up of 13 amino acids.

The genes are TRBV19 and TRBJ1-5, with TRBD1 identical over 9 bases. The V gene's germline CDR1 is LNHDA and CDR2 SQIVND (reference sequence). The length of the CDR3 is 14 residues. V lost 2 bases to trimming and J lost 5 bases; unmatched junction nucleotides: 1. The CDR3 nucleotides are TGTGCCAGTAGTATATGGGACAGGGATCAGCCCCAGCATTTT. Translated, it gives CASSIWDRDQPQHF.

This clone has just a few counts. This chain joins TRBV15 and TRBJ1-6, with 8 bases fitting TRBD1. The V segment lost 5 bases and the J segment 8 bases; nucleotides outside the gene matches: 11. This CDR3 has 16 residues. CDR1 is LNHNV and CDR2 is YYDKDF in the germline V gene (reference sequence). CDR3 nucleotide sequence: TGTGCCACCAGCGCATTTAAACAGGGGGTTGATTCACCCCTCCACTTT. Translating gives CATSAFKQGVDSPLHF.

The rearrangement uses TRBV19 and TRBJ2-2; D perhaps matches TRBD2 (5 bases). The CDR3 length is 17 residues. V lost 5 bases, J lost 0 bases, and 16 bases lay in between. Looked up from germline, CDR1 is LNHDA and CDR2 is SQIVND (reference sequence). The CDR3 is CASSPPRERANTGELFF. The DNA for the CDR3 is TGTGCCAGTAGTCCCCCAAGGGAGCGCGCGAACACCGGGGAGCTGTTTTTT.

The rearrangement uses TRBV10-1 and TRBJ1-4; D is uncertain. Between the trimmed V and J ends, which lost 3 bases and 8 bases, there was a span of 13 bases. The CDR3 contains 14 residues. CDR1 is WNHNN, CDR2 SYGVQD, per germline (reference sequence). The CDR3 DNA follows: TGCGCCAGCAGTGATCCCGGGGAGGAAGAAAAACTGTTTTTT. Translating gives CASSDPGEEEKLFF.

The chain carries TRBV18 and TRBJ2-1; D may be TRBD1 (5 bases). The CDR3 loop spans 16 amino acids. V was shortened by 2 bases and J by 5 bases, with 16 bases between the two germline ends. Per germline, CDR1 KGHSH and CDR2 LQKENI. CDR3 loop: CASSPRGGYLDNEQFF. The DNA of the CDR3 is TGTGCCAGCTCACCAAGGGGCGGTTATTTGGACAATGAGCAGTTCTTC.

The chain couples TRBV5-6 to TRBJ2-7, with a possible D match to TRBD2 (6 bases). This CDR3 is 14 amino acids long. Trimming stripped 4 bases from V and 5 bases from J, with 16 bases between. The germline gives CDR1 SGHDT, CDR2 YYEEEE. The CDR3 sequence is CASSPGVSYHEQYF. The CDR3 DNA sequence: TGTGCCAGCAGCCCGGGGGTCTCCTACCACGAGCAGTACTTC.